One sample yielded the 18 T cell receptor beta chains listed below, sequenced in a study of immune cell composition in non-small cell lung cancer. Using immunoSEQ multiplex PCR, the repertoire was profiled, and TCRdb retains in-frame clones only, with some absent. Of roughly 14,000 clones listed, about two thirds are singletons. What was sequenced was lung tumor tissue. The source of these receptors is a human donor with non-small cell lung cancer.

The rearrangement links TRBV12-5 to TRBJ2-5, with D unclear. This CDR3 has 13 amino acids. The V end was cut by 5 bases, the J end by 2 bases, with 9 bases between. Germline V gives CDR1 LGHNT, CDR2 FRNRAP. CDR3 amino acids: CASGPGEQETQYF. CDR3 bases: TGTGCTAGTGGTCCCGGAGAGCAAGAGACCCAGTACTTC.

This clone was seen a few times. The chain links TRBV19 to TRBJ1-5, with D perhaps matching TRBD1 (6 bases). V shed 8 bases and J shed 4 bases, with 15 bases lying between them. There are 14 residues in the CDR3. Germline values: CDR1 LNHDA, CDR2 SQIVND (reference sequence). CDR3 nucleotide sequence: TGTGCCAGTCGAACCAGGGGTTATAATCAGCCCCAGCATTTT. Protein sequence: CASRTRGYNQPQHF.

The chain is built from TRBV28 and TRBJ1-2; D possibly corresponds to TRBD1 (5 bases). Germline lookup yields CDR1 MDHEN and CDR2 SYDVKM. The CDR3 is made up of 16 amino acids. V shed 5 bases and J shed 4 bases, with 20 bases lying between them. The CDR3 protein is CASSPNIGGESYGYTF. CDR3 DNA: TGTGCCAGCAGTCCCAACATCGGAGGGGAAAGCTATGGCTACACCTTC.

This clone was found a few times. The J gene is TRBJ1-2, the V gene TRBV27; TRBD1 matches at 7 bases. The CDR3 runs to 14 residues. The V gene's germline CDR1 is MNHEY and CDR2 SMNVEV (reference sequence). V shed 4 bases and J 3 bases; nucleotides not matched to a gene: 5. The DNA for the CDR3 is TGTGCCAGCAGTTCCGGGACAGACTACTATGGCTACACCTTC. It specifies CASSSGTDYYGYTF.

The V gene is TRBV6-5, the J gene TRBJ1-2; tentative D call: TRBD1 (5 bases). Germline CDR1 is MNHEY and CDR2 is SVGAGI. This CDR3 is 13 amino acids long. V shed 10 bases and J shed 6 bases, with 18 bases lying between them. The CDR3 is CATSRSRVDGYTF. The CDR3 DNA reads as TGTGCCACCAGCCGGAGCAGGGTTGATGGCTACACCTTC.

The chain joins TRBV29-1 to TRBJ1-1, with 9 bases lining up with TRBD1. The germline gives CDR1 SQVTM, CDR2 ANQGSEA. J lost 8 bases, V lost 3 bases, and 13 bases had no gene match. CDR3 size: 15 residues. CDR3 region: CSVEWVGTGRGEAFF. For the CDR3, the DNA is TGCAGCGTTGAGTGGGTAGGGACAGGGAGAGGAGAAGCTTTCTTT. The variable domain in full, completed from reference TRBV29-1 and TRBJ1-1, reads SAVISQKPSRDICQRGTSLTIQCQVDSQVTMMFWYRQQPGQSLTLIATANQGSEATYESGFVIDKFPISRPNLTFSTLTVSNMSPEDSSIYLCSVEWVGTGRGEAFFGQGTRLTVV.

This clone came up a few times. This CDR3 is CSVEGAWNYGYTF. For the CDR3, the DNA is TGCAGCGTCGAGGGGGCTTGGAACTATGGCTACACCTTC. The chain employs TRBV29-1 and TRBJ1-2; 7 positions match TRBD1. The CDR3 length is 13 residues. V shed 6 bases, J shed 2 bases, and the junction held 6 bases outside the gene matches. Looked up from germline, CDR1 is SQVTM and CDR2 is ANQGSEA.

This chain links TRBV6-5 with TRBJ2-7; D gene ambiguous. The CDR3 consists of 11 residues. Germline V gene lookup returns CDR1 MNHEY and CDR2 SVGAGI. The germline V and J ends were trimmed by 2 bases and 4 bases, with 3 bases remaining between them. CDR3 DNA sequence: TGTGCCAGCAGTTACCGGTACGAGCAGTACTTC. Translation gives CASSYRYEQYF.

J is TRBJ1-4 and V is TRBV7-2; possible D gene TRBD1, 5 bases. Trimming shortened V by 2 bases and J by 6 bases, and 10 bases separated the two germline ends. This CDR3 region has 14 residues. Germline loops: CDR1 SGHTA, CDR2 FQGNSA. CDR3 sequence (DNA): TGTGCCAGCAGCTTACCGCAGGGTCATGAAAAACTGTTTTTT. It codes for CASSLPQGHEKLFF.

J is TRBJ2-5 and V is TRBV30; D is perhaps TRBD1 (8 bases). The end of the DNA aligns better with TRBJ2-7, so the J call may be wrong. In germline, CDR1 is GTSNPN, CDR2 SVGIG (reference sequence). The CDR3 consists of 15 residues. CDR3 bases: TGTGCCTGGGACAGGGGAGGGGGGACACCCTACGAGCAGTACTTC. Its translation is CAWDRGGGTPYEQYF.

The chain has TRBV4-1 and TRBJ2-2; TRBD1 agrees at 7 bases. V was clipped by 2 bases and J by 0 bases; unmatched bases: 9. The CDR3 is 18 amino acids. Germline values: CDR1 MGHRA, CDR2 YSYEKL. The CDR3 loop is CASSQRAGTAANTGELFF. The DNA for the CDR3 is TGCGCCAGCAGCCAAAGAGCAGGGACAGCCGCGAACACCGGGGAGCTGTTTTTT.

The chain carries TRBV27 and TRBJ2-2; 9 bases are a match to TRBD1. Losses at the gene ends were 10 bases for V and 7 bases for J; bases not matched to a gene: 10. CDR1 MNHEY and CDR2 SMNVEV come from the germline V gene (reference sequence). This CDR3 has 14 amino acids. Here the CDR3 DNA reads TGTGCCACCCAGGTACAGGGGGCGAGCGGGGAGCTGTTTTTT. This codes for CATQVQGASGELFF.

The chain joins TRBV21-1 to TRBJ2-7; the table's D call of TRBD2 was not tested on the DNA. TRBV21-1 is a pseudogene locus. The CDR3 runs to 12 residues. The CDR3 DNA follows: TGTGCCCCCCTAGCGGGGGACTACGAGCAGTACTTC. Residues: CAPLAGDYEQYF.

V usage is TRBV6-5 and J usage is TRBJ1-2; 7 bases fit TRBD1. V lost 9 bases and J lost 2; bases outside the gene matches: 9. The length of the CDR3 is 14 residues. CDR1 is MNHEY and CDR2 is SVGAGI in the germline V gene. This CDR3 reads CASRRDSSNYGYTF. CDR3 in DNA: TGTGCCAGTAGGAGGGACAGTAGCAACTATGGCTACACCTTC.

The V gene is TRBV7-9, the J gene TRBJ2-1; 9 bases are shared with TRBD2. V lost 4 bases to trimming and J lost 6 bases; unmatched junction nucleotides: 4. This CDR3 is 14 amino acids long. Germline CDR1 SEHNR, CDR2 FQNEAQ (reference sequence). CDR3 bases: TGTGCCAGCAGCTCTAGCGGGGTGCCCAATGAGCAGTTCTTC. This codes for CASSSSGVPNEQFF.

Within the sample, this clone is large. The chain links TRBV4-1 to TRBJ1-2; 7 nucleotides align to TRBD1. The CDR3 is 16 amino acids. Germline CDR1 is MGHRA and CDR2 is YSYEKL. The V and J ends lost 0 bases and 6 bases, in that order; junction bases with no gene match: 10. The CDR3 DNA sequence: TGCGCCAGCAGCCAAGAGGGGACAGCCGGTAGGAATGGCTACACCTTC. This translates into CASSQEGTAGRNGYTF.

The chain employs TRBV27 and TRBJ1-2, with 12 positions matching TRBD1. In germline, CDR1 is MNHEY, CDR2 SMNVEV (reference sequence). The J segment lost 4 bases and the V segment lost 2 bases, leaving 8 bases of the junction unmatched. CDR3 length: 17 amino acids. This CDR3 reads CASSLNTGQGAFYGYTF. In DNA form, the CDR3 reads TGTGCCAGCAGTTTAAACACGGGACAGGGGGCATTCTATGGCTACACCTTC.

The chain recombines TRBV30 with TRBJ1-1, with a possible D match to TRBD1 (5 bases). Trimming shortened V by 2 bases and J by 2 bases, and 9 bases separated the two germline ends. Germline V gene lookup returns CDR1 GTSNPN and CDR2 SVGIG (reference sequence). CDR3 length equals 13 residues. The CDR3 reads CAWSPRGNTEAFF. DNA for the CDR3: TGTGCCTGGAGTCCTAGGGGTAACACTGAAGCTTTCTTT.